This T cell receptor beta chain was sequenced in a study of breast tumors, draining lymph nodes, adjacent tissues. TCRdb re-called the multiplex PCR reads with MiXCR, one entry per CDR3 protein. This sample carries about 52,000 distinct CDR3 sequences, roughly 41% of them seen once, and the ten largest clones take more than 9%. Germline V lookup: CDR1 SGDLS, CDR2 YYNGEE. There are 15 residues in the CDR3. V shed 4 bases and J shed 5 bases, with 18 bases lying between them. Broader study findings: Compared with lymph nodes, tumors were less diverse; compared with nontumor tissue, more. Tumor and nontumor repertoires were significantly more similar in luminal-like than in basal-like breast cancer.

With regard to this clonotype: Its specificity is unknown.

Sequencing was carried out using breast tumor tissue. The origin of this receptor is a female donor with breast cancer. Some clones in this sample may be carry-over from other donors' samples. This rearrangement joins TRBV9 to TRBJ2-5, with D perhaps assigned TRBD1 or TRBD2 (7 bases each). CDR3 protein: CASSFRGEGEETQYF. The CDR3 DNA sequence: TGTGCCAGCAGCTTCAGGGGGGAGGGCGAGGAGACCCAGTACTTC. Complete variable domain (other parts from reference TRBV9 and TRBJ2-5): DSGVTQTPKHLITATGQRVTLRCSPRSGDLSVYWYQQSLDQGLQFLIQYYNGEERAKGNILERFSAQQFPDLHSELNLSSLELGDSALYFCASSFRGEGEETQYFGPGTRLLVL.